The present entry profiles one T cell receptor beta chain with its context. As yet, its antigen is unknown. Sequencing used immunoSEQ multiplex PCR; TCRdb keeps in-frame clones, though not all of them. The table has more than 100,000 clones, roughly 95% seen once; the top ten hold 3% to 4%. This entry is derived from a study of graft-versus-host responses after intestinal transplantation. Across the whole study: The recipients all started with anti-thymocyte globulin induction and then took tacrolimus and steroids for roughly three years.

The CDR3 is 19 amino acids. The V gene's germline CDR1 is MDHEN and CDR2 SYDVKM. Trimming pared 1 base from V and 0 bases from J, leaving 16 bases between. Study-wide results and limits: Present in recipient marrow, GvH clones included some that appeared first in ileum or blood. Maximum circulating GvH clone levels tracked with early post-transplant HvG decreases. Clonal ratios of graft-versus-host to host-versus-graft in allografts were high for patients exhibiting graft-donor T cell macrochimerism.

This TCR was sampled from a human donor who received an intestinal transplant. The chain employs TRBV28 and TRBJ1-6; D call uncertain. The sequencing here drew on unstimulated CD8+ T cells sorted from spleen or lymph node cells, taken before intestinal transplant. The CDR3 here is CASSLFGSAERSYNSPLHF. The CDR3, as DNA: TGTGCCAGCAGTTTATTCGGTTCGGCAGAGCGCTCCTATAATTCACCCCTCCACTTT. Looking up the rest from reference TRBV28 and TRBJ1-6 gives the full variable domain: DVKVTQSSRYLVKRTGEKVFLECVQDMDHENMFWYRQDPGLGLRLIYFSYDVKMKEKGDIPEGYSVSREKKERFSLILESASTNQTSMYLCASSLFGSAERSYNSPLHFGNGTRLTVT.